Listed here are 6 T cell receptor beta chains from one sample, sequenced in a study of blood T cell repertoires in COVID-19. Method: immunoSEQ multiplex PCR; TCRdb's copy keeps in-frame clones and lacks some. This sample carries about 99,000 clones, around 83% of them seen once, and the ten largest clones take less than 2%. The sequenced material came from peripheral blood. Receptors originate from a man between 65 and 79 years old with active or convalescent COVID-19.

CDR3 loop: CASSSPQGVGYEQYF. CDR3 DNA sequence: TGTGCCAGCAGCTCCCCCCAGGGGGTCGGCTACGAGCAGTACTTC. This chain connects TRBV7-8 to TRBJ2-7; 7 bases are shared with TRBD1. The CDR3 has 15 residues. J lost 3 bases, V lost 4 bases, and 9 bases had no gene match. Germline V gives CDR1 SGHVS, CDR2 FQNEAQ.

CDR3: CASKGTANYNSPLHF. The CDR3, as DNA: TGTGCCAGCAAAGGAACAGCAAACTATAATTCACCCCTCCACTTT. V and J are TRBV7-2 and TRBJ1-6; D is undetermined. CDR1 is SGHTA and CDR2 is FQGNSA in the germline V gene. Between the trimmed V and J ends, which lost 7 bases and 3 bases, there was a span of 13 bases. The CDR3 loop spans 15 amino acids.

J is TRBJ2-3 and V is TRBV2, with D possibly TRBD1 on 6 matching bases. Trimming pared 5 bases from V and 6 bases from J, leaving 15 bases between. The germline V gene has CDR1 SNHLY and CDR2 FYNNEI. This CDR3 has 14 residues. In DNA, the CDR3 is TGTGCCAGCAGTTCCCAGGGGCCCCGGGATACGCAGTATTTT. Translating it yields CASSSQGPRDTQYF.

V gene TRBV11-2 combines with J gene TRBJ2-7; 10 bases map to TRBD1. CDR1 is SGHAT and CDR2 is FQNNGV in the germline V gene. CDR3 length: 15 residues. V lost 6 bases to trimming and J lost 4 bases; unmatched junction nucleotides: 9. CDR3: CASRDPGQGFYEQYF. Here the CDR3 DNA reads TGTGCCAGCAGGGACCCGGGACAGGGGTTTTACGAGCAGTACTTC.

The chain uses TRBV6-1 and TRBJ2-7; TRBD1 agrees at 11 bases. The V and J ends lost 3 bases and 7 bases, in that order; junction bases with no gene match: 5. The CDR3 is 14 residues long. The germline V gene encodes CDR1 MNHNS and CDR2 SASEGT. The DNA of the CDR3 is TGTGCCAGCAGTGAGGGACAGGGGGTCTGGGAGCAGTACTTC. Encoded protein: CASSEGQGVWEQYF.

This clone was seen once. V gene TRBV19 combines with J gene TRBJ1-2; tentatively, D is TRBD1 (5 bases). The germline CDR1 and CDR2 sequences are LNHDA and SQIVND (reference sequence). CDR3 length: 15 residues. With 3 bases removed from V and 4 bases from J, the gap between germline ends came to 15 bases. CDR3 nucleotides: TGTGCCAGTAGTATTGTCCAGGGAGGCTTCTATGGCTACACCTTC. Its translation is CASSIVQGGFYGYTF.